The 17 T cell receptor beta chains reported below all come from one sample, sequenced in a study of cytomegalovirus exposure and HLA in healthy donors. It was with 60 Vbeta and 13 Jbeta primers that the PCR ran. Using immunoSEQ multiplex PCR, the repertoire was profiled, and TCRdb retains in-frame clones only, with some absent. Of about 160,000 clones in the sample, roughly 85% are singletons; the top ten hold 0.85% to 1%. The sample consisted of PBMCs. These receptors all come from a woman in her forties or fifties in good health and CMV-seropositive.

This clone was recorded only once. The chain combines TRBV7-9 with TRBJ1-3, with a tentative D call TRBD1 (6 bases). Between the trimmed V and J ends, which lost 4 bases and 4 bases, there was a span of 20 bases. The germline gives CDR1 SEHNR, CDR2 FQNEAQ (reference sequence). CDR3 length: 17 amino acids. The CDR3 nucleotides are TGTGCCAGCAGCTATATGGGCCCGAGGGGGACCGGAAACACCATATATTTT. Its translation: CASSYMGPRGTGNTIYF.

This clone was counted only a few times. The V call is TRBV2, the J call TRBJ1-2; D is possibly TRBD1 (5 bases). The V gene lost 2 bases and the J gene lost 6 bases, with 13 bases spanning the gap. The CDR3 length is 14 residues. CDR1 and CDR2 from the germline V gene are SNHLY and FYNNEI. CDR3 sequence: CASSESRGVDGYTF. In nucleotides, the CDR3 is TGTGCCAGCAGTGAAAGTAGGGGCGTGGATGGCTACACCTTC.

This clone was seen a few times. This chain links TRBV2 with TRBJ1-1, with 7 nucleotides matching TRBD1. With V trimmed by 4 bases and J by 3 bases, 8 bases remained unmatched. The CDR3 length is 15 residues. Germline V lookup: CDR1 SNHLY, CDR2 FYNNEI. CDR3 in DNA: TGTGCCAGCAGTGTCCGCCGGGACAGATACACTGAAGCTTTCTTT. Protein product: CASSVRRDRYTEAFF.

This clone occurred a few times. Other DNA sequences in this sample translate to the same CDR3. The chain employs TRBV6-5 and TRBJ1-2; D remains ambiguous. Germline values: CDR1 MNHEY, CDR2 SVGAGI. CDR3 length equals 13 residues. Trimming stripped 0 bases from V and 5 bases from J, with 7 bases between. This CDR3 is CASSYSRGYGYTF. The CDR3 bases are TGTGCCAGCAGTTACTCGAGAGGGTATGGCTACACCTTC.

The rearrangement uses TRBV19 and TRBJ2-7, with 8 bases that match TRBD2. The CDR3 covers 18 residues. Germline V gives CDR1 LNHDA, CDR2 SQIVND (reference sequence). V was clipped by 5 bases and J by 3 bases; unmatched bases: 18. The DNA for the CDR3 is TGTGCCAGTAGTGTCCGACAGGCGGTTGGCGGGAGGTTCTACGAGCAGTACTTC. This gives the protein CASSVRQAVGGRFYEQYF.

The chain combines TRBV7-8 with TRBJ1-5; possible D gene TRBD1, 6 bases. The CDR3 has 16 amino acids. Deletions cut 3 bases from V and 7 bases from J, with 19 bases between. Germline V gene lookup returns CDR1 SGHVS and CDR2 FQNEAQ. The CDR3 nucleotides are TGTGCCAGCAGCTTTGGGGGCGACAGACGAGTGCAGCCCCAGCATTTT. Its protein is CASSFGGDRRVQPQHF.

The chain has TRBV19 and TRBJ1-3; 11 bases align to TRBD1. The CDR3 length is 15 residues. Looked up from germline, CDR1 is LNHDA and CDR2 is SQIVND (reference sequence). V lost 6 bases to trimming and J lost 4 bases; unmatched junction nucleotides: 5. This CDR3 reads CASSLDRGLGNTIYF. Written as DNA, the CDR3 is TGTGCCAGTAGCCTGGACAGGGGGCTAGGAAACACCATATATTTT.

The chain joins TRBV4-3 to TRBJ2-3; TRBD2 matches 9 bases. With V trimmed by 1 base and J by 3 bases, 5 bases remained unmatched. Germline loops: CDR1 LGHNA, CDR2 YSLEER. The CDR3 spans 16 residues. This chain's CDR3 is CASSQVSLAGTDTQYF. In DNA, the CDR3 is TGCGCCAGCAGCCAAGTTTCCCTAGCGGGGACAGATACGCAGTATTTT.

The chain links TRBV7-6 to TRBJ2-7; 9 nucleotides align to TRBD1. Germline assignment: CDR1 SGHVS and CDR2 FNYEAQ. The V gene end was trimmed by 3 bases and the J gene end by 4 bases; junction bases not matched to a gene: 7. The CDR3 sequence is 15 residues long. This CDR3 reads CASSLDRGVRYEQYF. The CDR3 DNA follows: TGTGCCAGCAGCTTGGACAGGGGCGTCCGGTACGAGCAGTACTTC. The full variable domain, completed using reference TRBV7-6 and TRBJ2-7, is GAGVSQSPRYKVTKRGQDVALRCDPISGHVSLYWYRQALGQGPEFLTYFNYEAQQDKSGLPNDRFSAERPEGSISTLTIQRTEQRDSAMYRCASSLDRGVRYEQYFGPGTRLTVT.

The rearrangement uses TRBV5-1 and TRBJ2-5, with D hard to call. The germline CDR1 and CDR2 sequences are SGHRS and YFSETQ. This CDR3 contains 14 residues. V lost 7 bases to trimming and J lost 2 bases, with 15 bases between them. The DNA for the CDR3 is TGCGCCAGCGCTCTGCCTGGCAGTCAAGAGACCCAGTACTTC. As protein: CASALPGSQETQYF.

The chain links TRBV27 to TRBJ2-7; 9 bases agree with TRBD2. The V gene's germline CDR1 is MNHEY and CDR2 SMNVEV (reference sequence). The CDR3 covers 14 residues. Unmatched junction bases numbered 7, after V lost 3 bases and J lost 7 bases. CDR3: CASSFQAGGREQYF. As DNA, the CDR3 is TGTGCCAGCAGTTTTCAAGCGGGAGGTAGGGAGCAGTACTTC.

The V and J genes are TRBV6-1 and TRBJ1-5; 10 bases agree with TRBD1. Per the germline V gene, CDR1 is MNHNS and CDR2 is SASEGT. Trimming cost V 6 bases and J 1 base; bases outside gene matches: 3. The CDR3 is 15 residues long. CDR3: CASRDRGTSNQPQHF. The CDR3 nucleotides read TGTGCCAGCAGGGACAGGGGGACGAGCAATCAGCCCCAGCATTTT.

V and J are TRBV28 and TRBJ1-6; D is ambiguous. Germline CDR1 MDHEN, CDR2 SYDVKM. Trimming stripped 7 bases from V and 6 bases from J, with 13 bases between. The CDR3 spans 14 residues. The CDR3 region has the DNA TGTGCCAGCAAGATACCACTGATTAATTCACCCCTCCACTTT. This codes for CASKIPLINSPLHF.

The count of this clone is one. The rearrangement links TRBV19 to TRBJ1-2; TRBD1 agrees at 8 bases. Germline values: CDR1 LNHDA, CDR2 SQIVND (reference sequence). V trimming: 4 bases; J trimming: 7 bases; junction bases outside the gene matches: 8. This CDR3 has 14 residues. The CDR3 region is CASSTRDRSRGYTF. The CDR3 bases are TGTGCCAGTAGTACCCGGGACAGGTCTCGTGGCTACACCTTC.

The chain carries TRBV9 and TRBJ2-3; the match to TRBD2 covers 8 bases. Germline-derived CDR1 and CDR2 are SGDLS and YYNGEE. This CDR3 contains 17 residues. With 4 bases clipped from V and 4 bases from J, the junction kept 14 bases outside the gene matches. This chain's CDR3 is CASSPRTREGGADTQYF. The CDR3 DNA reads as TGTGCCAGCAGCCCCCGAACCCGGGAGGGTGGTGCAGATACGCAGTATTTT.

This CDR3 reads CASSLGLSPDTQYF. DNA for the CDR3: TGTGCCAGCAGCTTGGGACTATCACCAGATACGCAGTATTTT. The rearrangement links TRBV7-2 to TRBJ2-3; 7 bases align to TRBD2. Germline assignment: CDR1 SGHTA and CDR2 FQGNSA. With V trimmed by 3 bases and J by 4 bases, 4 bases remained unmatched. CDR3 length: 14 residues.

The chain uses TRBV7-9 and TRBJ1-1; D is unresolved. The V end was cut by 2 bases, the J end by 1 base, with 8 bases between. CDR3 length: 14 amino acids. The germline V gene encodes CDR1 SEHNR and CDR2 FQNEAQ (reference sequence). The CDR3 loop reads CASSLYGSNTEAFF. The CDR3 nucleotides are TGTGCCAGCAGCTTATATGGCTCGAACACTGAAGCTTTCTTT.